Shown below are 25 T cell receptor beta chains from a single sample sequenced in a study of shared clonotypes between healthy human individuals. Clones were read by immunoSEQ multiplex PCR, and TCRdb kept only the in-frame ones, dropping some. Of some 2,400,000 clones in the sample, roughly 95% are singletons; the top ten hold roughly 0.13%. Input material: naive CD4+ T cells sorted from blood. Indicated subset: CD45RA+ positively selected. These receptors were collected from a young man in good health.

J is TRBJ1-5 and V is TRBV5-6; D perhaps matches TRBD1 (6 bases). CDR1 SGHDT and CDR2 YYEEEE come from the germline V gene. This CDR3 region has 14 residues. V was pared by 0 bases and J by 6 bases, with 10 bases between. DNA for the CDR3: TGTGCCAGCAGCTTGGTGAGGGGGAGTCAGCCCCAGCATTTT. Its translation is CASSLVRGSQPQHF.

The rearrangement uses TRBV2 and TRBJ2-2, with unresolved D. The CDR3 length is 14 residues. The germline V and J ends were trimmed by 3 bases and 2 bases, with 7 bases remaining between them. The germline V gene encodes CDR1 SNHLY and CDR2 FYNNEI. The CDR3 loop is CASSDYLNTGELFF. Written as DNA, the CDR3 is TGTGCCAGCAGTGATTACCTCAACACCGGGGAGCTGTTTTTT.

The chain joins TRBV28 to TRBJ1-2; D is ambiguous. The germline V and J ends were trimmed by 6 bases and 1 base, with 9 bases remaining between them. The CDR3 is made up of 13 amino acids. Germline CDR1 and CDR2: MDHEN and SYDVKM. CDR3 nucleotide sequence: TGTGCCAGCAGAGACGGGCTTAACTATGGCTACACCTTC. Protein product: CASRDGLNYGYTF.

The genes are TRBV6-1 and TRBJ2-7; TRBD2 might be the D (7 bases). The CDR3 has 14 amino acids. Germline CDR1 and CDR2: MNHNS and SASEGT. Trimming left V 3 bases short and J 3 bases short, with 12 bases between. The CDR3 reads CASSDRGGGYEQYF. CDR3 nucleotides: TGTGCCAGCAGTGACAGGGGAGGGGGCTACGAGCAGTACTTC.

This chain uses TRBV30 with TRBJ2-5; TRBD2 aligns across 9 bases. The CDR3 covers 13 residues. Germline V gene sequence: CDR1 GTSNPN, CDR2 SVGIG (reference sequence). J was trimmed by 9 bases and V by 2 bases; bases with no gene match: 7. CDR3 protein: CAWSIAGVQAQYF. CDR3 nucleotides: TGTGCCTGGAGTATAGCGGGGGTGCAGGCCCAGTACTTC.

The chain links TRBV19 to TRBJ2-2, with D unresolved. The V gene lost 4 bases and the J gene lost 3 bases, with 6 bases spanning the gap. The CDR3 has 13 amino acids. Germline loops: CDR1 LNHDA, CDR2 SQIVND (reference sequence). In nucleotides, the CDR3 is TGTGCCAGTAGTACCATGTACACCGGGGAGCTGTTTTTT. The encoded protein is CASSTMYTGELFF.

CDR3 sequence: CASSQEGPGELFF. CDR3 in DNA: TGTGCCAGCAGCCAGGAAGGACCCGGGGAGCTGTTTTTT. V usage is TRBV7-9 and J usage is TRBJ2-2; D not resolved. Germline V lookup: CDR1 SEHNR, CDR2 FQNEAQ (reference sequence). The CDR3 consists of 13 residues. V lost 5 bases, J lost 6 bases, and 10 bases lay in between.

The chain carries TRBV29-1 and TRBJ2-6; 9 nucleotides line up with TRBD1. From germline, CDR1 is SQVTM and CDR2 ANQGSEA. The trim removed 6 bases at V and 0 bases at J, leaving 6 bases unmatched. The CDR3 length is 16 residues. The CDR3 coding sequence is TGCAGCGTCGACAGGGGGATCGGCTCTGGGGCCAACGTCCTGACTTTC. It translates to CSVDRGIGSGANVLTF.

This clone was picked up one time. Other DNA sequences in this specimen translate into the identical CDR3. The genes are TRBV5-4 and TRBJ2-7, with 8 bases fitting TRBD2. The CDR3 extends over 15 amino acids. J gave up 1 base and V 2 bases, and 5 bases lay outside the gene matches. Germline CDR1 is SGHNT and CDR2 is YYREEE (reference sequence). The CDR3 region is CASSLGTSGSYEQYF. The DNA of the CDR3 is TGTGCCAGCAGCTTAGGAACTAGCGGATCCTACGAGCAGTACTTC.

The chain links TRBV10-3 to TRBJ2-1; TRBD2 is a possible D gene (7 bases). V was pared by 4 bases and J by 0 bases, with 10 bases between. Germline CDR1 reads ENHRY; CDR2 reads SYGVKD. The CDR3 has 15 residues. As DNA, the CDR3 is TGTGCCATCAGTGGAGGGGGGGACTCCTACAATGAGCAGTTCTTC. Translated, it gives CAISGGGDSYNEQFF.

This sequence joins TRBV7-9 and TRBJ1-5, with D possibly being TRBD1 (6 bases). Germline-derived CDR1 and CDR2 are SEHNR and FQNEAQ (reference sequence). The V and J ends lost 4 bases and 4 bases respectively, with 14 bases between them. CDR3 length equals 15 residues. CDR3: CASSSEDRKNQPQHF. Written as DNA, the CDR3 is TGTGCCAGCAGCTCCGAAGACAGGAAGAATCAGCCCCAGCATTTT.

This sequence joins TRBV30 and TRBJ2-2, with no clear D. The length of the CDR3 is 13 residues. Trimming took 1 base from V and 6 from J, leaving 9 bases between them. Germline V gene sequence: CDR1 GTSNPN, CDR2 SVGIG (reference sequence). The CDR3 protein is CAWSETPAGELFF. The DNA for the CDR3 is TGTGCCTGGAGTGAGACCCCCGCCGGGGAGCTGTTTTTT.

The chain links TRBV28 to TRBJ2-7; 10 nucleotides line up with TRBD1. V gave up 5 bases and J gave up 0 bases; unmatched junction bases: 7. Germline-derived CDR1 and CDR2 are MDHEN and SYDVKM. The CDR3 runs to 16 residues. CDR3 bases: TGTGCCAGCAGTCCAGCGGGACAGGGGAACTCCTACGAGCAGTACTTC. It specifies CASSPAGQGNSYEQYF.

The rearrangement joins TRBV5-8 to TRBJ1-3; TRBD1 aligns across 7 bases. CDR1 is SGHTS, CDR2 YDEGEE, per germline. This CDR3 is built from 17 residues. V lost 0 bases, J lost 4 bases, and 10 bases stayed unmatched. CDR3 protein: CASSLAVHRGAGNTIYF. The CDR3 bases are TGTGCCAGCAGCTTGGCGGTCCACAGGGGAGCCGGAAACACCATATATTTT.

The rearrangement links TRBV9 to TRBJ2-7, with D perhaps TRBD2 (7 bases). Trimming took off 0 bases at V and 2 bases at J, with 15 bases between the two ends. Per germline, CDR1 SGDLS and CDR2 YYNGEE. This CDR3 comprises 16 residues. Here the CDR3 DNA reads TGTGCCAGCAGCGTAGGGGGAGGGGGAGTCGCCTACGAGCAGTACTTC. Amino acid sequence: CASSVGGGGVAYEQYF.

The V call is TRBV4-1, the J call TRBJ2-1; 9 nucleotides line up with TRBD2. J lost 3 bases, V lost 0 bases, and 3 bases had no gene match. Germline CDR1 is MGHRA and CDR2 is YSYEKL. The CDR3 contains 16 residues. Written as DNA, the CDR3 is TGCGCCAGCAGCCAAGATCGACTAGCGGTCTACAATGAGCAGTTCTTC. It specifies CASSQDRLAVYNEQFF.

Written as DNA, the CDR3 is TGTGCCAGCAGCGTAAGACGGACTAGCGGGGGGATTATACGAGAGACCCAGTACTTC. The encoded protein is CASSVRRTSGGIIRETQYF. The V and J genes are TRBV9 and TRBJ2-5; 14 nucleotides line up with TRBD2. Germline trimming cut 1 base from V and 4 bases from J; bases unmatched to any gene: 12. CDR3 length: 19 amino acids. The V gene's germline CDR1 is SGDLS and CDR2 YYNGEE.

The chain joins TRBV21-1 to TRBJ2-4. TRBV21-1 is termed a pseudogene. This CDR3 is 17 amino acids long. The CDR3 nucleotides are TGTGCCAGCAGCAAAGATGGGGTTAATCTAGCCAAAAACATTCAGTACTTC. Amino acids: CASSKDGVNLAKNIQYF.

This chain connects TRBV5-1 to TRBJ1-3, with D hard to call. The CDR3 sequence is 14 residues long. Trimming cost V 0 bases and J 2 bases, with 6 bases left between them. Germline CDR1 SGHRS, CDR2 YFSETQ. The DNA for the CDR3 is TGCGCCAGCAGCTTGGAATATGCTGGAAACACCATATATTTT. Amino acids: CASSLEYAGNTIYF.

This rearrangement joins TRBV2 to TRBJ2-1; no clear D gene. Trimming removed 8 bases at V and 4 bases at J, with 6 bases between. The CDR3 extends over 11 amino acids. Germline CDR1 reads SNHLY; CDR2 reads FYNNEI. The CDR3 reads CASRIYNEQFF. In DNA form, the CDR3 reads TGTGCCAGCCGGATTTACAATGAGCAGTTCTTC.

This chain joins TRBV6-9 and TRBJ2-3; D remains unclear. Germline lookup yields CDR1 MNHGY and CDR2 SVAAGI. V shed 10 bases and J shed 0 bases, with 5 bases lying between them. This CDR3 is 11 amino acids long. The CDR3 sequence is CAIRSTDTQYF. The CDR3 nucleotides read TGTGCCATCCGAAGCACAGATACGCAGTATTTT.

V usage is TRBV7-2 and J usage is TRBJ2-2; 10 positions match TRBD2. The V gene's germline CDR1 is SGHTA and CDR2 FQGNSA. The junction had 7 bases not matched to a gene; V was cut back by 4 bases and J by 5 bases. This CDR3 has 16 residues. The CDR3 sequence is CASSSSTSGYTGELFF. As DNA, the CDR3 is TGTGCCAGCAGCTCTTCGACTAGCGGGTATACCGGGGAGCTGTTTTTT.

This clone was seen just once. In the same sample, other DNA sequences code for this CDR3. CDR3 DNA: TGTGCCATCAGTGAAAGGTACGAGCAGTACTTC. Amino acids: CAISERYEQYF. This chain uses TRBV10-3 with TRBJ2-7; D is ambiguous. Trimming pared 3 bases from V and 4 bases from J, leaving 4 bases between. The CDR3 has 11 residues. The germline CDR1 and CDR2 sequences are ENHRY and SYGVKD.

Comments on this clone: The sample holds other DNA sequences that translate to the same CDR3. CDR3 coding DNA: TGCAGTGCTAGTGAATCCTACGAGCAGTACTTC. Its translation: CSASESYEQYF. The V and J genes are TRBV20-1 and TRBJ2-7; D is uncertain. V lost 3 bases to trimming and J lost 1 base, with 4 bases between them. Germline V gene lookup returns CDR1 DFQATT and CDR2 SNEGSKA (reference sequence). There are 11 residues in the CDR3.

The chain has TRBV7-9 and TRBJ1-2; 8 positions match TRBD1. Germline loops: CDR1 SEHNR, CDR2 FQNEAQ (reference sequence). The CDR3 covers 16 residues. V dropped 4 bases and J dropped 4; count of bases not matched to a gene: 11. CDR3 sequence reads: CASSSFQGAKGYGYTF. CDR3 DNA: TGTGCCAGCAGCTCATTTCAGGGGGCAAAGGGCTATGGCTACACCTTC.